This TCR delta chain emerged from a study of Vδ1+ human thymocytes. Alphabeta T cells were depleted, then CD3+ Vdelta1+ Vdelta2- thymocytes were FACS-sorted. In the case of this clone: Its target is unknown.

Sequences come from RNA converted to cDNA by reverse transcription. Multiplex PCR used pooled V-gene forward primers and a constant-region reverse primer to amplify CDR3s. TCRdb re-called clones from the multiplex PCR reads using CATT. The repertoire holds fewer than 25,000 delta-chain clones, with about 8% as singletons. Findings and caveats of the study: In the thymus, TRG and TRD repertoires looked highly polyclonal with Gaussian CDR3 lengths. Bulk repertoire data may be misinterpreted because of unexpected Vdelta2 sequences. Many TRG clonotypes were shared between donors; TRD repertoires were essentially private. About 20% of thymic delta-chain sequences were Vdelta2, with few Vdelta3, unlike blood Vdelta1+ controls.

Trimming stripped 2 bases from V and 0 bases from J, with 22 bases between. CDR3 length: 19 amino acids. The germline V gene has CDR1 TSWWSYY and CDR2 QGS. The chain couples TRDV1 to TRDJ1, with TRDD2 as a possible D gene (5 bases). The receptor was isolated from a child less than two years old who had congenital heart surgery. Sequencing was carried out using Vdelta1+ gamma-delta thymocytes from the thymus. Subset indicated: FACS-sorted CD3+ TCRalphabeta- TCRVdelta1+ TCRVdelta2- thymocytes. The CDR3 region has the DNA TGTGCTCTTGGGGAAATCCGCCTACCTAAGCCGCTTTACACCGATAAACTCATCTTT. The encoded protein is CALGEIRLPKPLYTDKLIF.